A single sample is the source of the 5 T cell receptor beta chains below, sequenced in a study of tumor-infiltrating lymphocytes in primary liver carcinoma. Starting from approximately 0.45 ug of total RNA, TCR beta cDNA was produced with a primer in the constant region. The TCR beta library was amplified through three nested multiplex PCR rounds in a modified ARM-PCR procedure. The first two PCR rounds used TRBV1-TRBV30 primers with a Cbeta primer, approximately 9 cycles each. TCRdb re-called the multiplex PCR reads through MiXCR, storing one row per CDR3 protein. Of fewer than 400,000 distinct CDR3 sequences in the sample, roughly two thirds were seen once. Unsorted whole blood yielded the blood RNA, and germline DNA was also extracted. Sequences were obtained from peripheral blood. All receptors derive from a man in his forties with primary liver carcinoma and hepatitis B virus infection.

Notes on this clonotype: Here the CDR3 omits its conserved ending phenylalanine or tryptophan, so a read error is the likely source. The chain links TRBV6-2 or TRBV6-3 to TRBJ2-5; the D gene could be TRBD1 or TRBD2 (5 bases each). Trimming took 6 bases from V and 3 from J, leaving 14 bases between them. The CDR3 contains 14 residues. The germline V gene encodes CDR1 MNHEY and CDR2 SVGEGT. CDR3 nucleotides: TGTGCCAGCAGCATGGGACGGCTGGAAGAGACCCAGTACTCC. As protein: CASSMGRLEETQYS.

Comment on this clonotype: Sequence at one end of the junction differs from germline and may be a read error. The chain recombines TRBV29-1 with TRBJ1-2, with D possibly being TRBD1 (5 bases). Germline CDR1 SQVTM, CDR2 ANQGSEA. The CDR3 length is 11 residues. This CDR3 is CNVWGNYDYTF. DNA for the CDR3: TGCAACGTTTGGGGGAACTATGACTACACCTTC.

This clonotype was detected only once. A much bigger clone sits one base away, suggesting this may be a read error. The chain employs TRBV4-1 and TRBJ1-6; D gene unclear. The CDR3 extends over 16 amino acids. Looked up from germline, CDR1 is MGHRA and CDR2 is YSYEKL. This CDR3 reads CAGSQEIQINNSPLHF. The CDR3 nucleotides read TGCGCCGGCAGCCAAGAAATACAGATTAATAATTCACCCCTCCACTTT.

A remark on this clonotype: Mismatch with germline at one junction end may stem from a read error. J is TRBJ2-1 and V is TRBV5-4; D might be TRBD1 (5 bases). The CDR3 spans 15 residues. CDR1 is SGHNT and CDR2 is YYREEE in the germline V gene (reference sequence). In nucleotides, the CDR3 is TGCGCCAGCAGCGCGGATAGTGGGGCCTACAATAAGCAGTTCTTC. Protein sequence: CASSADSGAYNKQFF.

A word on this clonotype: This could be a read error, since a much larger clone is one nucleotide away. The rearrangement joins TRBV12-3 or TRBV12-4 to TRBJ2-2; a weak D match, TRBD2 (5 bases). The CDR3 loop spans 11 amino acids. For the CDR3, the DNA is TGTGCCAGCAGTGTTAGCTGGGAGCTGCTTTTT. It yields the protein CASSVSWELLF.